This TCR beta chain was observed in a study of cytomegalovirus exposure and HLA in healthy donors listed by TCRdb under 2017. A note on the overall study: An earlier analysis of a few hundred of the donors reported roughly 300 Gb of sequence data and 117 million unique TCR beta sequences obtained from about 179 million T cells. Approximately 300 gigabases of sequencing data and about 92 million unique TCR sequences made up an early release that covered approximately 650 HLA-typed donors. The genetic ancestry cluster associated with self-reported Caucasian donors included around four fifths of the approximately 410 genotyped donors. The aim of the study was to test whether cataloging public T cell receptors could identify signatures of past pathogen exposure. The T cell repertoires of under 750 subjects were profiled by immunosequencing and related to cytomegalovirus serostatus. A separate validation cohort of some 130 different subjects was used in addition to the roughly 720-subject first cohort. To predict cytomegalovirus infection status, the study combined high-throughput TCR immunosequencing, statistical association of individual TCRs with disease status, and machine learning. In a later analysis, previously published TCR beta repertoires from some 640 donors were re-analyzed and high-resolution HLA genotyping was added so that TCR occurrence patterns could be studied. Rather than using new phenotypic data, the later analysis identified candidate immune exposures from TCR beta sequences and from how often those sequences occurred across donors. An earlier analysis of around 580 of the donors used high-throughput TCR beta sequencing to judge whether each TCR beta V gene segment behaved as functional or pseudogenic. Donor age, sex, ethnicity and CMV serostatus were compiled alongside the repertoire data. A later genetic analysis used genome-wide SNP genotypes for about three fifths of the 666 donors, treating that subset as a discovery cohort. Every repertoire in the discovery cohort had been generated on one and the same sequencing platform. Class I and class II HLA loci were covered by the typing at four-digit resolution. The number of typed donors differed by locus: roughly 620-640 for A, B, C, DRB1 and DQB1; about 520 for DQA1; some 590 for DPA1; and roughly 450 for DPB1. Because of strong linkage in the cohort, roughly five DR-DQ haplotypes were treated as single units for association and clustering. Across about 380 genotyped donors of the cohort, an average of roughly 200,000 unique TCR beta nucleotide sequences per donor were sequenced, and roughly 17% of those sequences were non-productive.

Summary of the overall study and its limitations: The authors suggested that the approach could potentially be extended to other disease states and immunological phenotypes. Correlated functional status among segregating V segments might reflect linkage disequilibrium, but an unknown experimental factor could not be ruled out. Only TCR beta chains were sequenced in this cohort, and the absence of alpha or paired-chain data limited detectable features. A further reported finding was that TCR beta sequences accurately predicted the HLA-A and HLA-B alleles for most subjects in the first cohort. Because counts were too low, 15 or so rarely observed V segments, including chromosome 9 orphons, were excluded from the earlier analysis of 500 to 700 of the donors. Immune exposure information for the cohort was limited to CMV serostatus. Because HLA typing was unavailable for some donors at each locus, only the typed subset was used in association tests. In a later analysis, 15,000 to 20,000 TCR beta sequences were associated with specific HLA alleles at a false discovery rate of 0.05. Most TCR sequences were observed very rarely across donors, whereas some public TCRs were present in many individuals. Most CMV-associated TCR beta chains appeared to be HLA-restricted in a later analysis, and the HLA associations seemed to be driven largely by CMV exposure. A later analysis found that HLA-associated TCR beta chains were more clonally expanded and had lower generation probabilities than equally common non-associated chains. Several of the top co-occurrence clusters appeared to be linked to parvovirus B19, influenza, CMV and Epstein-Barr virus, according to a later analysis. According to a later genetic analysis, donors in an Asian-associated ancestry cluster had fewer N-insertions in productive TCRs than the approximately 700-donor mean. In vitro tests confirmed that a few of the cytomegalovirus-associated TCR beta chains recognize cytomegalovirus antigens. A later analysis found that TCR association rates varied across HLA loci, with DRB1 alleles showing the most associated TCRs and HLA-C alleles the fewest. The classifier was reported to diagnose cytomegalovirus status with high specificity and sensitivity in both the original cohort and the validation cohort. In the study, 150 to 200 TCR beta chains were listed as associated with cytomegalovirus. The sequencing pipeline was judged likely to have produced a cluster of highly shared sequence variants as a technical artifact. A later genetic analysis associated a missense DCLRE1C variant with V-gene and J-gene trimming of TCR beta chains, and an independent cohort replicated the association. Broadly in line with IMGT annotations, most TCR beta V segments showed up in productive rearrangements about 87% or about 30% of the time in an earlier analysis of around 550 of the donors. When HLA alleles, especially DR and DQ, strongly co-occurred, TCR associations were difficult to assign to individual alleles. Roughly uniform sequencing depth across donors was assumed in presence/absence analyses, although this assumption may not hold. Some IMGT-functional V segments, including TRBV6-2 and TRBV6-3, could not be distinguished by the 87-base-pair reads and were therefore excluded.

The library was built by means of the immunoSEQ multiplex PCR assay. For the multiplex PCR, a mixture combining 60 forward primers for TCR Vbeta segments and 13 reverse primers for TCR Jbeta segments was used. The CDR3 region of rearranged TCR beta genes was amplified from genomic DNA by a multiplex PCR assay. On the Illumina HiSeq System, the amplified TCR beta libraries were sequenced as 87-base-pair reads. The paper's data handling went like this. A later analysis tallied 70 million to 100 million unique TCR beta chains across the 666 repertoires, and some 10 million of those chains were shared by two or more donors. Raw reads were error-corrected and collapsed into unique sequences by a nearest-neighbor algorithm in which closely related sequences were merged to remove PCR and sequencing errors. To assign V, D and J gene segments, CDR3 sequences were aligned to IMGT reference sequences. Each retained sequence needed at least a six-nucleotide match to both a V gene segment and a J gene segment. A rearrangement counted as productive if the CDR3 had no stop codons and remained in frame with V and J, and every other rearrangement counted as non-productive. Following IMGT convention, CDR3 was defined as the stretch from the second conserved V-encoded cysteine up to the conserved J-encoded phenylalanine. In an earlier analysis of more than 550 of the donors, sequences lacking an unambiguous match to a single V gene segment were excluded. An earlier analysis of over 450 of the donors classified V segments as functional when productive rearrangements were above 56.7% and as segregating when the standard deviation between donors was above 5%. A statistical classification framework was developed to diagnose cytomegalovirus status using the catalog of TCR beta chain sequences. V and J gene assignment, in a later analysis, came from comparing TCR nucleotide sequences with IMGT/GENE-DB human TR gene sequences. The TCRdist pipeline was used in a later analysis to assign CDR3 sequences and most-parsimonious VDJ recombination scenarios. In a later analysis, each TCR beta chain was defined by its CDR3 amino acid sequence together with its V-gene family, and reads without a unique V-gene family were excluded. In a later analysis, 500 to 700 highly shared, low-generation-probability nucleotide sequences were removed to address suspected cross-contamination and a sequencing artifact. A later analysis calculated a clonal expansion index for each public chain from normalized within-repertoire ranks of inferred template counts. Generation probabilities in a later analysis came from a VDJ recombination model fitted to out-of-frame rearrangements, and those results were checked against IGoR. In a later analysis, hypergeometric tests were used to score TCR-TCR, TCR-HLA and TCR-CMV co-occurrence, with a repertoire-size bias correction applied to TCR pairs. In a later analysis, false discovery rates were estimated by permuting HLA or CMV assignments 20 times. In a later analysis, co-occurring TCRs were grouped using DBSCAN, and TCRdist sequence similarity was added for clustering within HLA-allele-positive subsets. Co-occurrence clustering excluded repertoires with fewer than 30,000 or more than 120,000 public chains, plus five with anomalous nucleotide sharing. The immuneACCESS repertoire file appears here via TCRdb, limited to in-frame rearrangements. These files lack a portion of the clones; in checked studies, under half of the deficit traces to unresolved V genes, and the cause of the others is not known. The V and J calls and clone size were taken over from that table, and D and trimming were inferred from the DNA. For this sample, the table gives 100,000 to 150,000 clones. The leading ten clones occupy approximately 1.6% of the sample.

Comments on this clone: Its recognized antigen is unknown.

The CDR3 starts with the cysteine, ends with the phenylalanine, and has 13 residues. Kept here is only the CDR3 DNA, which spans 39 bases and is read in frame from base 1. V is pared back by 3 bases and J by 5 bases, with 11 bases lying between the germline termini. CDR1 is given as SNHLY and CDR2 as FYNNEI, both from the germline V gene. The cohort consisted of fewer than 700 healthy bone marrow donors. Cohort members were all nominally healthy when sampled, although unrecorded immune exposures were likely present. The donor tested CMV seronegative, placing the donor among the approximately 400 seronegative members of the cohort. Each donor provided a peripheral blood sample, and peripheral blood mononuclear cells were used for TCR beta sequencing. Genomic DNA extraction from the blood cell samples was performed with the Qiagen DNeasy Blood Extraction Kit.

The material sequenced was PBMCs. The chain is assembled from TRBV2 and TRBJ2-7; a weak D assignment points to TRBD2 (5 bases agree). This receptor was obtained from a man between 18 and 29 years old in good health and CMV-seronegative. The bases are TGTGCCAGCAGTGAGAAATACGGGGACGAGCAGTACTTC. It codes for CASSEKYGDEQYF.